Presented here are 8 T cell receptor beta chains from one specimen sequenced in a study of T cell changes during pregnancy in multiple sclerosis. Profiled with immunoSEQ multiplex PCR; TCRdb holds only in-frame clones, not every one. The repertoire includes over 50,000 clones, roughly 89% of them detected once, and approximately 1.5% sits in the top ten. Specimen: peripheral blood, collected in the third trimester of pregnancy. The receptors shown here come from a female donor in good health, enrolled as a control in a pregnancy study.

The J gene is TRBJ2-5, the V gene TRBV4-3; D may be TRBD2 (7 bases). CDR1 LGHNA and CDR2 YSLEER come from the germline V gene. The CDR3 contains 14 residues. V gave up 3 bases and J gave up 2 bases, with 10 bases separating them. The DNA of the CDR3 is TGCGCCAGCAGCCAGGGAGGGGGGCAAGAGACCCAGTACTTC. This gives the protein CASSQGGGQETQYF.

The chain has TRBV7-3 and TRBJ2-3; D is unresolved. Trimming stripped 3 bases from V and 3 bases from J, with 13 bases between. The CDR3 is made up of 15 amino acids. The germline CDR1 and CDR2 sequences are SGHTA and FQGTGA. The CDR3 coding sequence is TGTGCCAGCAGCTTGACTGCGACTTGGACAGATACGCAGTATTTT. Protein product: CASSLTATWTDTQYF.

This chain connects TRBV19 to TRBJ1-6; no definite D call. The V gene lost 3 bases and the J gene lost 11 bases, with 14 bases spanning the gap. This CDR3 contains 14 residues. Germline lookup yields CDR1 LNHDA and CDR2 SQIVND (reference sequence). The CDR3 DNA reads TGTGCCAGTAGTATTGGGCAGCAGAATCCACCCCTCCACTTT. The encoded protein is CASSIGQQNPPLHF.

The rearrangement joins TRBV7-9 to TRBJ1-4, with TRBD1 matching over 8 bases. The CDR3 runs to 16 residues. Germline V CDR1 and CDR2: SEHNR, FQNEAQ (reference sequence). J lost 4 bases, V lost 3 bases, and 7 bases had no gene match. CDR3 nucleotide sequence: TGTGCCAGCAGCTTCACGACAGGGGTCATTAATGAAAAACTGTTTTTT. This sequence encodes CASSFTTGVINEKLFF.

The rearrangement joins TRBV6-5 to TRBJ2-4, with D uncertain. V lost 5 bases to trimming and J lost 10 bases, with 9 bases between them. The CDR3 spans 11 residues. Germline V CDR1 and CDR2: MNHEY, SVGAGI. The CDR3 here is CASSHLGIQYF. In DNA, the CDR3 is TGTGCCAGCAGTCACCTCGGGATTCAGTACTTC.

This sequence joins TRBV27 and TRBJ2-5; D might be TRBD2 (7 bases). The CDR3 runs 12 residues. Trimming cost V 8 bases and J 4 bases, with 11 bases left between them. Germline-derived CDR1 and CDR2 are MNHEY and SMNVEV (reference sequence). CDR3 in DNA: TGTGCCAGCCGGGGGGCAGGAGAGACCCAGTACTTC. This translates into CASRGAGETQYF.

The rearrangement joins TRBV6-1 to TRBJ1-2; tentative D call: TRBD1 (5 bases). The V and J ends lost 5 bases and 8 bases respectively, with 18 bases between them. This CDR3 is built from 14 residues. From germline, CDR1 is MNHNS and CDR2 SASEGT. The DNA of the CDR3 is TGTGCCAGCAGTACCCTAGACAGCAAAGAAGGCTACACCTTC. It translates to CASSTLDSKEGYTF.

The chain joins TRBV2 to TRBJ1-6, with D maybe TRBD1 (5 bases). Trimming left V 7 bases short and J 7 bases short, with 11 bases between. CDR1 and CDR2 from the germline V gene are SNHLY and FYNNEI. The CDR3 runs 13 residues. This CDR3 reads CASTLGQNSPLHF. The CDR3 bases are TGTGCCAGCACCCTGGGGCAGAATTCACCCCTCCACTTT.